These 5 T cell receptor beta chains share one sample of origin, sequenced in a study of blood T cell repertoires in COVID-19. The method was immunoSEQ multiplex PCR; TCRdb's version includes in-frame clones alone and lacks a portion of them. Among approximately 210,000 clones, 88% were seen once, and the ten largest hold 14% to 15%. Sequencing used PBMCs or T cells enriched from blood (not recorded which). The receptors stem from a woman aged 45-60 years with acute COVID-19.

V gene TRBV7-2 combines with J gene TRBJ2-1; 8 bases agree with TRBD1. Germline lookup yields CDR1 SGHTA and CDR2 FQGNSA. There are 14 residues in the CDR3. Trimming cost V 4 bases and J 7 bases; bases outside gene matches: 6. The CDR3 nucleotides read TGTGCCAGCAGCTCCGGACAGGGATGGAATGAGCAGTTCTTC. Amino acid sequence: CASSSGQGWNEQFF. Supplemented by reference TRBV7-2 and TRBJ2-1, the full variable domain reads GAGVSQSPSNKVTEKGKDVELRCDPISGHTALYWYRQSLGQGLEFLIYFQGNSAPDKSGLPSDRFSAERTGGSVSTLTIQRTQQEDSAVYLCASSSGQGWNEQFFGPGTRLTVL.

The chain couples TRBV5-1 to TRBJ1-2; D call uncertain. The CDR3 runs to 13 residues. The germline CDR1 and CDR2 sequences are SGHRS and YFSETQ. V was pared by 2 bases and J by 7 bases, with 12 bases between. The CDR3 nucleotides are TGCGCCAGCAGCTTATTGGGTGAGGGTGGCTACACCTTC. Its protein product is CASSLLGEGGYTF.

This clone was observed a few times. This sequence joins TRBV7-3 and TRBJ2-7, with D possibly being TRBD1 (5 bases). V was trimmed by 3 bases and J by 2 bases, leaving 11 bases between them. Germline loops: CDR1 SGHTA, CDR2 FQGTGA. This CDR3 region has 14 residues. CDR3 coding DNA: TGTGCCAGCAGCTTGGCCCAGGGCCCCTACGAGCAGTACTTC. Amino acid sequence: CASSLAQGPYEQYF.

The genes are TRBV7-8 and TRBJ1-1; 7 nucleotides align to TRBD1. J was trimmed by 7 bases and V by 6 bases; bases with no gene match: 11. Per germline, CDR1 SGHVS and CDR2 FQNEAQ. The CDR3 extends over 14 amino acids. The DNA of the CDR3 is TGTGCCAGCAGTCCAACAGGGGTGGTCGGTGAAGCTTTCTTT. Translation gives CASSPTGVVGEAFF.

J is TRBJ2-7 and V is TRBV18; 10 positions match TRBD1. Losses at the gene ends were 3 bases for V and 5 bases for J; bases not matched to a gene: 10. The CDR3 totals 16 residues. The germline V gene encodes CDR1 KGHSH and CDR2 LQKENI. CDR3: CASSPTMRDRGNEQYF. CDR3 bases: TGTGCCAGCTCACCGACCATGAGGGACAGGGGTAACGAGCAGTACTTC.